The 9 T cell receptor beta chains reported below all come from one sample, sequenced in a study of beta chain features in type 1 diabetes (dated by TCRdb to 2016 to 2019). Study-wide findings and limitations: Type 1 diabetes patients showed a moderate but significant shortening of TCRB CDR3 length in all four CD4+ subsets.

For these receptors, no antigen is known. The library was produced with the immunoSEQ multiplex PCR assay. The entire isolated RNA was reverse transcribed using the High Capacity cDNA Reverse Transcription Kit, and thus expressed TCRB transcripts were sequenced. TCRdb limited this immuneACCESS table to in-frame rearrangements with V and J called. A share of clones is missing; checked studies link under half to unresolved V genes, and the rest is unexplained. A total of 300,000 to 350,000 clones appear in this sample, about a tenth of them only once. Roughly 1% of the sample goes to the ten largest clones. The sample was central memory CD4+ T cells from blood. The receptors come from a man aged 25-45 years with type 1 diabetes.

The chain has TRBV6-5 and TRBJ1-2; D unresolved. The germline gives CDR1 MNHEY, CDR2 SVGAGI. The CDR3 is 14 amino acids. Between the trimmed V and J ends, which lost 6 bases and 6 bases, there was a span of 17 bases. CDR3 sequence reads: CASSRQGWNDGYTF. As DNA, the CDR3 is TGTGCCAGCAGCAGACAAGGGTGGAACGATGGCTACACCTTC.

CDR3 coding DNA: TGTGCCAGCAGTGAGATCGGTTCCGAGCAGTACTTC. Amino acids: CASSEIGSEQYF. This chain uses TRBV2 with TRBJ2-7, with D uncertain. Trimming left V 3 bases short and J 6 bases short, with 9 bases between. Germline V gene lookup returns CDR1 SNHLY and CDR2 FYNNEI. This CDR3 region has 12 residues.

J is TRBJ1-5 and V is TRBV2; 7 nucleotides align to TRBD1. The germline CDR1 and CDR2 sequences are SNHLY and FYNNEI. The V segment lost 4 bases and the J segment 5 bases; nucleotides outside the gene matches: 2. The CDR3 covers 13 residues. Written as DNA, the CDR3 is TGTGCCAGCAGTGGGGACAGAGATCAGCCCCAGCATTTT. It codes for CASSGDRDQPQHF. The full variable domain, its missing parts supplied by reference TRBV2 and TRBJ1-5, is EPEVTQTPSHQVTQMGQEVILRCVPISNHLYFYWYRQILGQKVEFLVSFYNNEISEKSEIFDDQFSVERPDGSNFTLKIRSTKLEDSAMYFCASSGDRDQPQHFGDGTRLSIL.

This clone has just a few counts. J is TRBJ2-2 and V is TRBV7-2; D remains unclear. Germline-derived CDR1 and CDR2 are SGHTA and FQGNSA. V lost 5 bases to trimming and J lost 7 bases, with 11 bases between them. CDR3 length: 13 amino acids. CDR3: CASSTRSDGELFF. In nucleotides, the CDR3 is TGTGCCAGCAGCACAAGATCCGACGGGGAGCTGTTTTTT.

This clone has only a few counts. V and J are TRBV5-1 and TRBJ1-1; D not resolved. Trimming shortened V by 4 bases and J by 4 bases, and 17 bases separated the two germline ends. Germline V gene lookup returns CDR1 SGHRS and CDR2 YFSETQ. The CDR3 spans 15 residues. CDR3 sequence reads: CASSPWIGRGTEAFF. The CDR3 coding sequence is TGCGCCAGCAGCCCTTGGATAGGTCGGGGCACTGAAGCTTTCTTT.

The chain carries TRBV2 and TRBJ1-4, with 9 nucleotides matching TRBD1. V gave up 6 bases and J gave up 8 bases; unmatched junction bases: 7. The CDR3 is made up of 14 amino acids. CDR1 and CDR2 (germline): SNHLY, FYNNEI. The CDR3 reads CASRGQGGHEKLFF. The CDR3, as DNA: TGTGCCAGCAGGGGACAGGGTGGACACGAAAAACTGTTTTTT.

This sequence joins TRBV4-3 and TRBJ2-7; D gene uncertain. The germline V gene has CDR1 LGHNA and CDR2 YSLEER. Between the trimmed V and J ends, which lost 1 base and 4 bases, there was a span of 8 bases. The CDR3 is 13 amino acids. In DNA form, the CDR3 reads TGCGCCAGCAGCCAAGGACTTAAGTACGAGCAGTACTTC. Encoded protein: CASSQGLKYEQYF.

The rearrangement joins TRBV10-3 to TRBJ2-3; 8 bases align to TRBD1. This CDR3 spans 16 amino acids. The trim removed 0 bases at V and 4 bases at J, leaving 6 bases unmatched. CDR1 is ENHRY and CDR2 is SYGVKD in the germline V gene. The CDR3: CAISESTGGSPDTQYF. CDR3 bases: TGTGCCATCAGTGAGTCCACAGGGGGGAGTCCAGATACGCAGTATTTT.

The V call is TRBV10-3, the J call TRBJ1-5; unclear D gene. Deletions cut 6 bases from V and 0 bases from J, with 9 bases between. Germline CDR1 reads ENHRY; CDR2 reads SYGVKD. The CDR3 totals 14 residues. The CDR3 nucleotides read TGTGCCATCAGCCAAATAGATAGCAATCAGCCCCAGCATTTT. Translating it yields CAISQIDSNQPQHF.